This TCR beta chain was recovered during a study of blood T cell repertoires in COVID-19. The wider study: Samples taken during acute and convalescent COVID-19 were collected in the United States, Italy and Spain.

Remarks on this clone: An end of the junction does not agree with germline; a read error may underlie this.

The V gene's germline CDR1 is SQVTM and CDR2 ANQGSEA. CDR3 length: 13 residues. In the source study's methods: Reference gene primer amplification in the assay estimated nucleated cell counts. The protocol was immunoSEQ multiplex PCR, while the TCRdb copy is restricted to in-frame clones and leaves out a portion. The V and J calls and clone size come from that table; D and trimming were worked out from the DNA. The data contain around 310,000 clones, roughly 89% of them seen just once; the ten biggest clones take up around 0.97%. The chain joins TRBV29-1 to TRBJ1-2; tentatively, D is TRBD1 (6 bases). The TCR comes from a woman aged 40 to 50 with COVID-19, enrolled during active disease. The specimen sequenced was peripheral blood. The CDR3 sequence is CSVEDWTVYGYTF. CDR3 sequence (DNA): TGCAGCGTCGAAGATTGGACAGTGTATGGCTACACCTTC.